The entry below gives a single TCR beta chain sequence along with its context. Its antigen remains unidentified. These data belong to a study of T cells after yellow fever vaccination. Notes on the study in general: Peak timing came faster in the weaker secondary response, day 5 versus 15.

The CDR3 covers 16 residues. V lost 0 bases to trimming and J lost 9 bases; unmatched junction nucleotides: 9. CDR1 and CDR2 (germline): MGHRA, YSYEKL. Each CDR3 protein is one row after TCRdb ran MiXCR on the 5' RACE reads. This sample has about 320,000 distinct CDR3 sequences; 4% to 5.5% occur once, and the top ten carry 15% to 20%. The sequence derives from a man in his late teens or twenties who received the YFV17D yellow fever vaccine. The V and J genes are TRBV4-1 and TRBJ1-4, with TRBD1 matching 8 bases. Sequences were derived from PBMCs, sampled 15 days after the yellow fever booster vaccination. CDR3 residues: CASSQDEYRGRKKLFF. CDR3 bases: TGCGCCAGCAGCCAAGATGAGTACAGGGGGAGGAAAAAACTGTTTTTT.